This T cell receptor beta chain was identified during a study of identical twins. Points from the study as a whole: For zero-insertion analyses, partial confounding could come from invariant MAIT and iNKT cells.

The CDR3 has 14 residues. The germline CDR1 and CDR2 sequences are MNHEY and SVGAGI. Deletions cut 2 bases from V and 4 bases from J, with 11 bases between. TCRdb ran MiXCR on the 5' RACE reads and lists one entry per CDR3 protein. The data show fewer than 800,000 distinct CDR3 sequences, just over 7% seen once. This clonotype was recorded at least ten times. Its specificity is not known. The sample was also linked to a second study, of yellow fever vaccine responses in identical twins.

The chain joins TRBV6-5 to TRBJ1-1, with D unresolved. The receptor was isolated from a young woman in good health. Sample: PBMCs. The CDR3 protein is CASSYQLGPTEAFF. As DNA, the CDR3 is TGTGCCAGCAGTTACCAGCTCGGGCCCACTGAAGCTTTCTTT.